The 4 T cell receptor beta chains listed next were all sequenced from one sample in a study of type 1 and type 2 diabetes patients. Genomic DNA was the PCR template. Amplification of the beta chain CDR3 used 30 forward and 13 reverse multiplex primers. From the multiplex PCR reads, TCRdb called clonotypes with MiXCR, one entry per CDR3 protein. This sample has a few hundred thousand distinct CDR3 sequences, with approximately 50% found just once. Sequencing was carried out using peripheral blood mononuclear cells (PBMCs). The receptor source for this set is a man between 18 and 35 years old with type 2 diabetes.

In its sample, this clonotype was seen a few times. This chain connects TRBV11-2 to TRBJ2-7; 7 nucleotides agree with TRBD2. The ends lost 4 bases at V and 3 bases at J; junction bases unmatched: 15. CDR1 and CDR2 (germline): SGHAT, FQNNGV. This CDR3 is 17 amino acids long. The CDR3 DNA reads TGTGCCAGCAGCTCTCCTACTGGGGTGGGGACTAACTACGAGCAGTACTTC. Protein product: CASSSPTGVGTNYEQYF.

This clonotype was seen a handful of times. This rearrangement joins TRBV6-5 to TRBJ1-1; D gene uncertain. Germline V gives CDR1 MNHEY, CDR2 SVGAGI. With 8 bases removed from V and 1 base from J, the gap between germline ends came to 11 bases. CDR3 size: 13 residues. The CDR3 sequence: CASGLHRNTEAFF. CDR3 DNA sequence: TGTGCCAGCGGTCTCCACAGGAACACTGAAGCTTTCTTT.

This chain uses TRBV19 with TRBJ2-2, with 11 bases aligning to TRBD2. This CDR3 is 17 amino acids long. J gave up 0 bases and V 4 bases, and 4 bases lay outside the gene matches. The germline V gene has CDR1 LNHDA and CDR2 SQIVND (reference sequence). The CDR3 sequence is CASSRGTSGSNTGELFF. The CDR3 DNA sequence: TGTGCCAGTAGTAGGGGGACTAGCGGATCGAACACCGGGGAGCTGTTTTTT.

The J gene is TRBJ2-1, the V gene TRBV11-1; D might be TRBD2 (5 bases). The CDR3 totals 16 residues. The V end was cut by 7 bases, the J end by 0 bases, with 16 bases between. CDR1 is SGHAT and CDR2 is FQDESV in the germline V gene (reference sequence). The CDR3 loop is CASIPLLASSYNEQFF. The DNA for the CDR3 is TGTGCCAGCATCCCCCTTCTAGCAAGCTCCTACAATGAGCAGTTCTTC. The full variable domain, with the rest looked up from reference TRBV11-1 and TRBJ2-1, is EAEVAQSPRYKITEKSQAVAFWCDPISGHATLYWYRQILGQGPELLVQFQDESVVDDSQLPKDRFSAERLKGVDSTLKIQPAELGDSAMYLCASIPLLASSYNEQFFGPGTRLTVL.